What follows are 20 T cell receptor beta chains derived from one specimen sequenced in a study of T cell responses to AZD1222 COVID-19 vaccine (dated by TCRdb to the early 2020s). Per the publication, the time point label means: baseline before first vaccination. The library relied on the immunoSEQ multiplex PCR assay. Here the immuneACCESS table is served through TCRdb, limited to in-frame sequences with V and J called. Missing clones are a known gap in these copies; in checked studies unresolved V genes cover under half, and the rest lacks a known reason. The sample yields about 92,000 clones; 65% to 90% were counted once. Roughly 10% of the sample is held by the ten biggest clonotypes. Material: peripheral blood, obtained on day 0 of AZD1222 vaccination. These receptors originate from an adult in good health.

V and J are TRBV5-1 and TRBJ1-1; a weak D match, TRBD1 (6 bases). With 0 bases removed from V and 6 bases from J, the gap between germline ends came to 9 bases. The length of the CDR3 is 13 residues. Germline V gene data show CDR1 as SGHRS and CDR2 as YFSETQ. The CDR3, as DNA: TGCGCCAGCAGCTTGGGACAGGTCGCTGAAGCTTTCTTT. Translating gives CASSLGQVAEAFF.

The rearrangement joins TRBV2 to TRBJ2-2, with D tentatively TRBD2 (5 bases). The ends were cut back, 7 bases at V and 7 bases at J, with 7 bases in the middle. This CDR3 has 11 residues. Germline values: CDR1 SNHLY, CDR2 FYNNEI. The CDR3 DNA sequence: TGTGCCAGCATGAGGGACGGGGAGCTGTTTTTT. Translation gives CASMRDGELFF.

V is TRBV28 and J is TRBJ1-2, with 9 bases identical to TRBD1. CDR1 and CDR2 from the germline V gene are MDHEN and SYDVKM. V gave up 7 bases and J gave up 8 bases; unmatched junction bases: 8. The CDR3 has 13 amino acids. The CDR3, as DNA: TGTGCCAGCATCTTACAGGGGGCGAGGGGCTACACCTTC. Amino acid sequence: CASILQGARGYTF.

The genes are TRBV4-2 and TRBJ1-1; D remains ambiguous. Per germline, CDR1 LGHNA and CDR2 YNFKEQ. Trimming left V 1 base short and J 1 base short, with 7 bases between. This CDR3 is 14 amino acids long. The CDR3 DNA reads TGTGCCAGCAGCCAAGGTCTGGGGAACACTGAAGCTTTCTTT. It is translated as CASSQGLGNTEAFF.

The chain links TRBV7-2 to TRBJ2-3, with 8 bases that match TRBD2. Germline CDR1 is SGHTA and CDR2 is FQGNSA. The CDR3 covers 15 residues. V was pared by 2 bases and J by 5 bases, with 6 bases of the junction left unmatched. CDR3 sequence reads: CASSLNGGAGDTQYF. CDR3 DNA: TGTGCCAGCAGCTTAAACGGGGGGGCCGGAGATACGCAGTATTTT. Together with reference TRBV7-2 and TRBJ2-3, the CDR3 gives the full variable domain: GAGVSQSPSNKVTEKGKDVELRCDPISGHTALYWYRQSLGQGLEFLIYFQGNSAPDKSGLPSDRFSAERTGGSVSTLTIQRTQQEDSAVYLCASSLNGGAGDTQYFGPGTRLTVL.

The J gene is TRBJ1-3, the V gene TRBV6-1; D is possibly TRBD1 (5 bases). The CDR3 contains 15 residues. V was cut by 2 bases and J by 0 bases, with 8 bases left in between. Germline-derived CDR1 and CDR2 are MNHNS and SASEGT. Here the CDR3 reads CASSEQGGSGNTIYF. In nucleotides, the CDR3 is TGTGCCAGCAGTGAACAGGGTGGCTCTGGAAACACCATATATTTT.

In nucleotides, the CDR3 is TGTGCCAGCAGCTTAGAATTGGGACAGGGAGCCTACGAGCAGTACTTC. Its translation: CASSLELGQGAYEQYF. This sequence joins TRBV11-3 and TRBJ2-7, with 9 bases lining up with TRBD1. Looked up from germline, CDR1 is SGHNT and CDR2 is YENEEA. V lost 0 bases and J lost 2; bases outside the gene matches: 5. The CDR3 totals 16 residues.

V usage is TRBV7-2 and J usage is TRBJ1-1; TRBD1 is a possible D gene (5 bases). The V gene's germline CDR1 is SGHTA and CDR2 FQGNSA. This CDR3 is built from 14 residues. The V gene lost 5 bases and the J gene lost 0 bases, with 10 bases spanning the gap. The CDR3 here is CASSPGQMNTEAFF. The CDR3 coding sequence is TGTGCCAGCAGCCCAGGGCAGATGAACACTGAAGCTTTCTTT.

The V call is TRBV5-4, the J call TRBJ1-2; D is undetermined. This CDR3 contains 12 residues. V lost 0 bases, J lost 8 bases, and 8 bases lay in between. Germline V lookup: CDR1 SGHNT, CDR2 YYREEE (reference sequence). The CDR3 DNA is TGTGCCAGCAGCTTGGACAAAGTCGGCTACACCTTC. Translated: CASSLDKVGYTF. The variable domain in full, completed from reference TRBV5-4 and TRBJ1-2, reads ETGVTQSPTHLIKTRGQQVTLRCSSQSGHNTVSWYQQALGQGPQFIFQYYREEENGRGNFPPRFSGLQFPNYSSELNVNALELDDSALYLCASSLDKVGYTFGSGTRLTVV.

The V and J genes are TRBV10-2 and TRBJ1-2; D might be TRBD1 (5 bases). CDR1 WSHSY and CDR2 SAAADI come from the germline V gene. V was shortened by 3 bases and J by 7 bases, with 12 bases between the two germline ends. The CDR3 runs 13 residues. CDR3 sequence: CASSDRGSAGYTF. CDR3 bases: TGCGCCAGCAGTGACCGGGGGTCGGCTGGCTACACCTTC.

This rearrangement joins TRBV6-1 to TRBJ2-7, with 14 bases matching TRBD2. V was pared by 4 bases and J by 3 bases, with 14 bases of the junction left unmatched. CDR1 and CDR2 (germline): MNHNS, SASEGT. This CDR3 comprises 19 residues. The CDR3 sequence is CASSAVAGLAGGSVYEQYF. CDR3 nucleotide sequence: TGTGCCAGCAGTGCAGTGGCCGGACTAGCGGGAGGTAGCGTCTACGAGCAGTACTTC.

The J gene is TRBJ2-1, the V gene TRBV28, with 8 bases that match TRBD2. The CDR3 consists of 14 residues. Germline-derived CDR1 and CDR2 are MDHEN and SYDVKM. V lost 6 bases and J lost 5; bases outside the gene matches: 6. The CDR3 here is CASSISGTNNEQFF. CDR3 coding DNA: TGTGCCAGCAGCATTAGCGGGACCAACAATGAGCAGTTCTTC.

The chain employs TRBV11-2 and TRBJ1-1; 7 nucleotides line up with TRBD1. The CDR3 has 15 amino acids. The V and J ends lost 4 bases and 1 base, in that order; junction bases with no gene match: 6. The germline CDR1 and CDR2 sequences are SGHAT and FQNNGV. This CDR3 reads CASSSHRGGNTEAFF. As DNA, the CDR3 is TGTGCCAGCAGCTCGCACAGGGGTGGGAACACTGAAGCTTTCTTT.

The gene calls are TRBV21-1 and TRBJ1-3. TRBV21-1 is assigned pseudogene status. This CDR3 contains 14 residues. CDR3 DNA sequence: TGTGCCAGCAGCAAAAGGAACGCTGGAAACACCATATATTTT. Its protein is CASSKRNAGNTIYF.

The gene calls are TRBV5-1 and TRBJ2-1; a possible D gene is TRBD1 (6 bases). Looked up from germline, CDR1 is SGHRS and CDR2 is YFSETQ. The CDR3 sequence is 16 residues long. The ends were cut back, 0 bases at V and 4 bases at J, with 14 bases in the middle. CDR3 nucleotide sequence: TGCGCCAGCAGCTTGGCCAGACAGGTTCTGTACAATGAGCAGTTCTTC. Its protein product is CASSLARQVLYNEQFF.

The chain employs TRBV5-1 and TRBJ1-2, with 9 bases identical to TRBD1. CDR3 size: 14 residues. CDR1 is SGHRS, CDR2 YFSETQ, per germline. V gave up 3 bases and J gave up 2 bases; unmatched junction bases: 2. CDR3 DNA: TGCGCCAGCAGCTATGACAGGGGGAACTATGGCTACACCTTC. Its protein product is CASSYDRGNYGYTF.

V is TRBV5-1 and J is TRBJ1-2; 10 nucleotides agree with TRBD1. V shed 0 bases and J 4 bases; nucleotides not matched to a gene: 6. Per germline, CDR1 SGHRS and CDR2 YFSETQ. This CDR3 is 16 amino acids long. The chain's CDR3 is CASSLGQGASIYGYTF. CDR3 DNA: TGCGCCAGCAGCTTGGGACAGGGGGCTTCTATCTATGGCTACACCTTC.

This rearrangement joins TRBV3-1 (or the pseudogene TRBV3-2) to TRBJ2-7; 7 bases match TRBD1. Trimming removed 1 base from V and 6 bases from J; junction bases left unmatched: 3. This CDR3 contains 13 residues. Per germline, CDR1 LGHDT and CDR2 YNNKEL (reference sequence). The DNA for the CDR3 is TGTGCCAGCAGCCAAGTACAGGGGCGCGAGCAGTACTTC. Amino acids: CASSQVQGREQYF.

The chain joins TRBV12-3 or TRBV12-4 to TRBJ1-1; D ambiguous. Trimming took 5 bases from V and 11 from J, leaving 18 bases between them. The CDR3 consists of 13 residues. The CDR3 nucleotides are TGTGCCAGCAGTCCACGACCCGCTCGGAGGGCTTTCTTT. This gives the protein CASSPRPARRAFF.

This chain joins TRBV23-1 and TRBJ2-7, with 12 bases fitting TRBD1. TRBV23-1 is an ORF for which the function is uncertain. The CDR3 totals 20 residues. V gave up 0 bases and J gave up 5 bases; unmatched junction bases: 17. CDR3 coding DNA: TGCGCCAGCAGTCAATCCCTCTTCTTCTGGGACAGGGGGCGTCCCCACGAGCAGTACTTC. Amino acid sequence: CASSQSLFFWDRGRPHEQYF.